A single sample is the source of the 26 T cell receptor beta chains below, sequenced in a study of neurological immune-mediated disorders. TCRdb itself ran the 5' RACE reads through MiXCR, one entry per CDR3 protein. The repertoire holds fewer than 85,000 distinct CDR3 sequences, roughly a sixth seen once, with 15% in the top ten. The sequenced sample was PBMCs. The receptors shown here come from a woman between 40 and 50 years old in good health.

Ten or more counts support this clonotype. V is TRBV5-1 and J is TRBJ1-6; 9 bases are shared with TRBD1. The V gene end was trimmed by 4 bases and the J gene end by 5 bases; junction bases not matched to a gene: 4. The germline gives CDR1 SGHRS, CDR2 YFSETQ. CDR3 length: 15 residues. This CDR3 reads CASSTDRGNNSPLHF. Here the CDR3 DNA reads TGCGCCAGCAGCACGGACAGGGGTAATAATTCACCCCTCCACTTT.

In this sample, this clonotype turned up many times. The chain employs TRBV7-8 and TRBJ2-7, with 8 bases aligning to TRBD1. The CDR3 length is 16 residues. J was trimmed by 3 bases and V by 6 bases; bases with no gene match: 13. The germline V gene has CDR1 SGHVS and CDR2 FQNEAQ. In DNA form, the CDR3 reads TGTGCCAGCAGAAACCGCGGACAGGGCAGCGACTACGAGCAGTACGTC. It yields the protein CASRNRGQGSDYEQYV.

This clonotype appeared many times. V usage is TRBV12-3 or TRBV12-4 and J usage is TRBJ1-4; 10 bases agree with TRBD1. The CDR3 contains 15 residues. V was clipped by 5 bases and J by 6 bases; unmatched bases: 6. The CDR3 DNA reads TGTGCCAGCAGTCCCGGGGGACAGGGGTATGAAAAACTGTTTTTT. It encodes CASSPGGQGYEKLFF.

The chain carries TRBV20-1 and TRBJ2-4; 13 bases map to TRBD2. Germline-derived CDR1 and CDR2 are DFQATT and SNEGSKA (reference sequence). CDR3 length: 15 residues. Trimming at V came to 3 bases and at J to 8 bases, leaving 7 bases not matched to a gene. In DNA, the CDR3 is TGCAGTGCTAGTTGGACTAGCGGGGGTACACACATTCAGTACTTC. It codes for CSASWTSGGTHIQYF.

This clonotype has a handful of counts. This sequence joins TRBV19 and TRBJ1-2; D gene ambiguous. Between the trimmed V and J ends, which lost 3 bases and 3 bases, there was a span of 14 bases. This CDR3 is built from 15 residues. Germline assignment: CDR1 LNHDA and CDR2 SQIVND (reference sequence). The CDR3 sequence: CASSIREGSDYGYTF. For the CDR3, the DNA is TGTGCCAGTAGTATTAGAGAGGGCTCGGACTATGGCTACACCTTC.

This clonotype was detected many times. The gene calls are TRBV12-3 or TRBV12-4 and TRBJ1-1; TRBD1 agrees at 7 bases. The V segment lost 5 bases and the J segment 1 base; nucleotides outside the gene matches: 4. This CDR3 contains 14 residues. CDR3: CASSATGENTEAFF. CDR3 coding DNA: TGTGCCAGCAGTGCTACAGGGGAGAACACTGAAGCTTTCTTT.

In this sample, this clonotype turned up many times. The chain couples TRBV12-3 or TRBV12-4 to TRBJ1-1; 8 positions match TRBD1. Losses at the gene ends were 6 bases for V and 1 base for J; bases not matched to a gene: 1. This CDR3 region has 13 residues. DNA of the CDR3: TGTGCCAGCAGAACAGGGGGGAACACTGAAGCTTTCTTT. It is translated as CASRTGGNTEAFF.

J is TRBJ2-1 and V is TRBV7-2; 9 bases map to TRBD2. The CDR3 extends over 16 amino acids. Germline V gives CDR1 SGHTA, CDR2 FQGNSA. V was clipped by 2 bases and J by 6 bases; unmatched bases: 8. In DNA form, the CDR3 reads TGTGCCAGCAGCTTACGGTCCGTAGCGGGAGTCAATGAGCAGTTCTTC. This gives the protein CASSLRSVAGVNEQFF. Full variable domain (missing parts from reference TRBV7-2 and TRBJ2-1): GAGVSQSPSNKVTEKGKDVELRCDPISGHTALYWYRQSLGQGLEFLIYFQGNSAPDKSGLPSDRFSAERTGGSVSTLTIQRTQQEDSAVYLCASSLRSVAGVNEQFFGPGTRLTVL.

This clonotype was observed at least ten times. This chain links TRBV7-9 with TRBJ2-7, with D unresolved. Germline values: CDR1 SEHNR, CDR2 FQNEAQ (reference sequence). The CDR3 loop spans 12 amino acids. Trimming stripped 6 bases from V and 6 bases from J, with 12 bases between. The CDR3 loop reads CASSSTRGEQYF. The DNA of the CDR3 is TGTGCCAGCAGTTCGACCCGTGGCGAGCAGTACTTC.

This clonotype was recorded at least ten times. The chain joins TRBV4-1 to TRBJ1-2; D gene uncertain. The CDR3 is made up of 16 amino acids. Germline V gene data show CDR1 as MGHRA and CDR2 as YSYEKL. Trimming pared 0 bases from V and 4 bases from J, leaving 15 bases between. The CDR3 loop reads CASSQDSSLYLYGYTF. The CDR3 bases are TGCGCCAGCAGCCAAGATTCCAGCCTATATCTCTATGGCTACACCTTC.

Many counts were recorded for this clonotype. The rearrangement links TRBV9 to TRBJ2-3; 9 bases fit TRBD1. Germline V lookup: CDR1 SGDLS, CDR2 YYNGEE. The CDR3 is 16 amino acids. Trimming cost V 0 bases and J 0 bases; bases outside gene matches: 2. CDR3 sequence (DNA): TGTGCCAGCAGCGTAGACAGGGGGCTTAGCACAGATACGCAGTATTTT. It codes for CASSVDRGLSTDTQYF.

This clonotype was recorded many times. The chain has TRBV3-1 and TRBJ1-1; maybe TRBD1 (6 bases). Trimming cost V 2 bases and J 4 bases, with 14 bases left between them. CDR1 LGHDT and CDR2 YNNKEL come from the germline V gene (reference sequence). This CDR3 is built from 15 residues. CDR3 sequence: CASSQRDTVGTEAFF. CDR3 DNA: TGTGCCAGCAGCCAACGGGACACCGTCGGCACTGAAGCTTTCTTT.

This clonotype was detected many times. The rearrangement links TRBV2 to TRBJ2-7; D might be TRBD2 (7 bases). The germline CDR1 and CDR2 sequences are SNHLY and FYNNEI. CDR3 length equals 18 residues. V lost 5 bases, J lost 2 bases, and 25 bases lay in between. CDR3 sequence: CASSPSPDRSGVTYEQYV. The CDR3 DNA follows: TGTGCCAGCAGTCCAAGCCCCGACAGGAGCGGGGTGACCTACGAGCAGTACGTC.

This clonotype was detected many times. The V gene is TRBV5-1, the J gene TRBJ2-3; the match to TRBD2 covers 10 bases. The CDR3 sequence is 16 residues long. The trim removed 4 bases at V and 4 bases at J, leaving 9 bases unmatched. Germline V CDR1 and CDR2: SGHRS, YFSETQ. CDR3: CASSPSVSGGADTQYF. The CDR3, as DNA: TGCGCCAGCAGCCCGAGTGTCAGCGGGGGGGCAGATACGCAGTATTTT.

This clonotype was counted at least ten times. J is TRBJ1-3 and V is TRBV20-1; D perhaps matches TRBD1 (5 bases). Trimming left V 4 bases short and J 0 bases short, with 13 bases between. This CDR3 contains 15 residues. From germline, CDR1 is DFQATT and CDR2 SNEGSKA (reference sequence). The CDR3 protein is CSANPGPSSGNTIYF. In DNA form, the CDR3 reads TGCAGTGCTAACCCGGGACCCAGCTCTGGAAACACCATATATTTT.

This clonotype appeared many times. The V and J genes are TRBV12-3 or TRBV12-4 and TRBJ1-4, with a possible D match to TRBD1 (5 bases). V was trimmed by 5 bases and J by 2 bases, leaving 12 bases between them. CDR3 length: 15 amino acids. CDR3 sequence (DNA): TGTGCCAGCAGTCCAGGGACGGCCACTAATGAAAAACTGTTTTTT. This sequence encodes CASSPGTATNEKLFF.

This clonotype was observed at least ten times. This rearrangement joins TRBV6-5 to TRBJ2-3; 9 bases are shared with TRBD2. The junction had 16 bases not matched to a gene; V was cut back by 4 bases and J by 5 bases. Per germline, CDR1 MNHEY and CDR2 SVGAGI. The CDR3 covers 18 residues. CDR3 coding DNA: TGTGCCAGCAGTTCCGCCAGTGGTAGCGGGGGAGGTGGAGATACGCAGTATTTT. Translated, it gives CASSSASGSGGGGDTQYF.

This clonotype was counted only a few times. This sequence joins TRBV20-1 and TRBJ2-1, with 14 bases lining up with TRBD2. This CDR3 has 14 residues. The J segment lost 7 bases and the V segment lost 5 bases, leaving 4 bases of the junction unmatched. The germline CDR1 and CDR2 sequences are DFQATT and SNEGSKA (reference sequence). The CDR3: CSAPGTSGGNEQFF. The CDR3 region has the DNA TGCAGTGCTCCCGGGACTAGCGGGGGAAATGAGCAGTTCTTC.

This clonotype was recorded at least ten times. The chain links TRBV30 to TRBJ2-1; TRBD1 aligns across 8 bases. This CDR3 is built from 15 residues. V gave up 2 bases and J gave up 4 bases; unmatched junction bases: 7. Germline CDR1 is GTSNPN and CDR2 is SVGIG (reference sequence). In DNA form, the CDR3 reads TGTGCCTGGAGTAGAGGACAGGGATATTACAATGAGCAGTTCTTC. Translation: CAWSRGQGYYNEQFF.

This rearrangement joins TRBV6-5 to TRBJ1-4; D gene uncertain. V was trimmed by 11 bases and J by 0 bases, leaving 7 bases between them. The CDR3 loop spans 12 amino acids. Germline-derived CDR1 and CDR2 are MNHEY and SVGAGI. Here the CDR3 reads CAAKATNEKLFF. The DNA for the CDR3 is TGTGCCGCGAAGGCAACTAATGAAAAACTGTTTTTT.

Details on this clonotype: This may be a read error: a much more frequent sequence differs by one nucleotide. The J gene is TRBJ2-1, the V gene TRBV10-3; the match to TRBD2 covers 16 bases. This CDR3 contains 20 residues. Germline lookup yields CDR1 ENHRY and CDR2 SYGVKD. CDR3 nucleotide sequence: TGTGCCTTCAGTGAGTCTGGGACTAGCGGGGGGGAAAGCTCCTACAATGAGCAGTTCTTC. Translated: CAFSESGTSGGESSYNEQFF.

This clonotype was found many times. The chain recombines TRBV12-3 or TRBV12-4 with TRBJ2-2; D perhaps matches TRBD2 (7 bases). This CDR3 has 15 amino acids. Trimming shortened V by 10 bases and J by 4 bases, and 19 bases separated the two germline ends. The CDR3 DNA is TGTGCCACAGCAGGGGCGGGGGCGCGCACCGGGGAGCTGTTTTTT. Residues: CATAGAGARTGELFF.

This clonotype has at least ten counts. This chain joins TRBV5-1 and TRBJ2-5; tentatively, D is TRBD2 (5 bases). Trimming left V 1 base short and J 4 bases short, with 8 bases between. Germline CDR1 and CDR2: SGHRS and YFSETQ. The CDR3 is 13 amino acids. The CDR3 here is CASSLLSGETQYF. Here the CDR3 DNA reads TGCGCCAGCAGCTTGTTGAGCGGAGAGACCCAGTACTTC.

At least ten counts were recorded for this clonotype. The chain has TRBV12-3 or TRBV12-4 and TRBJ1-5; 8 nucleotides line up with TRBD1. After removal of 6 bases from V and 1 base from J, the junction contained 5 bases not matched to a gene. This CDR3 has 15 residues. CDR3: CASSSQGASNQPQHF. The CDR3, as DNA: TGTGCCAGCAGCAGTCAGGGGGCGAGCAATCAGCCCCAGCATTTT.

This clonotype was detected many times. The chain is built from TRBV6-6 and TRBJ2-7, with D perhaps TRBD2 (5 bases). The CDR3 sequence is 14 residues long. The V gene's germline CDR1 is MNHNY and CDR2 SVGAGI (reference sequence). The ends were cut back, 2 bases at V and 2 bases at J, with 10 bases in the middle. CDR3 coding DNA: TGTGCCAGCAGTTACAGCGGCAAAACCTACGAGCAGTACTTC. This codes for CASSYSGKTYEQYF.

This chain joins TRBV7-9 and TRBJ2-3; D uncertain. This CDR3 has 12 residues. Per the germline V gene, CDR1 is SEHNR and CDR2 is FQNEAQ (reference sequence). Trimming stripped 1 base from V and 8 bases from J, with 7 bases between. The CDR3 DNA follows: TGTGCCAGCAGCTTAGGGTCGGGTACGCAGTATTTT. Its translation: CASSLGSGTQYF.